This T cell receptor (beta chain) was profiled in a study of T cell changes during pregnancy in multiple sclerosis. V was shortened by 5 bases and J by 0 bases, with 9 bases between the two germline ends. The CDR3 sequence is 14 residues long. Germline CDR1 is SEHNR and CDR2 is FQNEAQ (reference sequence). The assay was immunoSEQ multiplex PCR, and TCRdb's table has in-frame clones only and misses some. There are roughly 15,000 clones in the sample; about 83% occur only once, and over 8% lies in the top ten. Source: CD8+ T cells from peripheral blood mononuclear cells, taken in the second trimester of pregnancy. This sequence joins TRBV7-9 and TRBJ2-3, with TRBD2 as a possible D gene (5 bases). The receptor's source is a female donor in good health, enrolled as a control in a pregnancy study. The CDR3 bases are TGTGCCAGCAGCCCGGACTCTAGCACAGATACGCAGTATTTT. Translation: CASSPDSSTDTQYF.